What follows are 26 T cell receptor beta chains derived from one specimen sequenced in a study of blood T cell repertoires in COVID-19. Produced via immunoSEQ multiplex PCR; TCRdb's table is partial and in-frame only. The repertoire has about 130,000 clones, around 79% of them found once; the top ten carry 4% to 5%. Sequenced sample: peripheral blood. The receptor source for this set is a woman between 65 and 79 years old with COVID-19, enrolled during active disease.

The rearrangement links TRBV18 to TRBJ1-2; D is unresolved. The V gene's germline CDR1 is KGHSH and CDR2 LQKENI. V lost 2 bases and J 8 bases, leaving 18 bases between the germline ends. CDR3 length: 15 amino acids. Here the CDR3 reads CASSPLKGGSGGYTF. The CDR3 nucleotides read TGTGCCAGCTCACCATTAAAGGGAGGGAGTGGCGGCTACACCTTC.

The V gene is TRBV2, the J gene TRBJ1-4; the match to TRBD1 covers 9 bases. Looked up from germline, CDR1 is SNHLY and CDR2 is FYNNEI. This CDR3 contains 18 residues. Germline trimming cut 4 bases from V and 7 bases from J; bases unmatched to any gene: 16. CDR3 DNA: TGTGCCAGCAGTGTATCCAGGACAGGGGAAGGAATCGGTGAAAAACTGTTTTTT. It translates to CASSVSRTGEGIGEKLFF.

This clone was seen ten or more times. This sequence joins TRBV3-1 (or the pseudogene TRBV3-2) and TRBJ2-2, with 9 bases aligning to TRBD2. V shed 7 bases and J 0 bases; nucleotides not matched to a gene: 6. CDR3 length: 16 residues. CDR1 and CDR2 (germline): LGHDT, YNNKEL (reference sequence). Here the CDR3 reads CASKLAGTANTGELFF. In DNA, the CDR3 is TGTGCCAGCAAGCTAGCGGGGACCGCGAACACCGGGGAGCTGTTTTTT.

The J gene is TRBJ1-2, the V gene TRBV12-3 or TRBV12-4, with a weak D call TRBD1 (5 bases). The V end lost 3 bases, the J end lost 7 bases, and 12 bases lay between the germline ends. The CDR3 loop spans 13 amino acids. This CDR3 reads CASSFRGISGYTF. The CDR3 coding sequence is TGTGCCAGCAGTTTTAGGGGAATAAGTGGCTACACCTTC.

The chain is built from TRBV19 and TRBJ2-5; 12 bases are shared with TRBD2. Germline trimming cut 5 bases from V and 5 bases from J; bases unmatched to any gene: 6. Germline CDR1 is LNHDA and CDR2 is SQIVND (reference sequence). This CDR3 has 15 residues. The CDR3, as DNA: TGTGCCAGTAGTCCTAGCGGGGGGGCCTGGGAGACCCAGTACTTC. As protein: CASSPSGGAWETQYF.

The chain uses TRBV27 and TRBJ2-2; no definite D call. The V gene lost 5 bases and the J gene lost 7 bases, with 14 bases spanning the gap. Germline V gene data show CDR1 as MNHEY and CDR2 as SMNVEV (reference sequence). CDR3 size: 14 residues. CDR3 bases: TGTGCCAGCAGTCCCAAATGGGCTATCGGGGAGCTGTTTTTT. This codes for CASSPKWAIGELFF.

The chain recombines TRBV29-1 with TRBJ2-5; a possible D gene is TRBD2 (6 bases). Trimming removed 4 bases from V and 5 bases from J, with 20 bases in between. Germline-derived CDR1 and CDR2 are SQVTM and ANQGSEA. The CDR3 is made up of 15 amino acids. CDR3 sequence (DNA): TGCAGCGTTGTGGCTCCGGGACCCCGGGGGGAGACCCAGTACTTC. As protein: CSVVAPGPRGETQYF. Full variable domain (missing parts from reference TRBV29-1 and TRBJ2-5): SAVISQKPSRDICQRGTSLTIQCQVDSQVTMMFWYRQQPGQSLTLIATANQGSEATYESGFVIDKFPISRPNLTFSTLTVSNMSPEDSSIYLCSVVAPGPRGETQYFGPGTRLLVL.

The chain uses TRBV24-1 and TRBJ2-1; D remains ambiguous. The ends were cut back, 2 bases at V and 3 bases at J, with 7 bases in the middle. From germline, CDR1 is KGHDR and CDR2 SFDVKD. The CDR3 contains 14 residues. The CDR3 DNA reads TGTGCCACCAGTGATTCCGCGAGCTACAATGAGCAGTTCTTC. It is translated as CATSDSASYNEQFF.

The V and J genes are TRBV30 and TRBJ1-6; D is uncertain. The germline CDR1 and CDR2 sequences are GTSNPN and SVGIG (reference sequence). V was cut by 3 bases and J by 7 bases, with 7 bases left in between. The CDR3 is 12 amino acids. The CDR3 nucleotides are TGTGCCTGGAGCAGCGACAATTCACCCCTCCACTTT. Encoded protein: CAWSSDNSPLHF. The entire variable domain, with the rest obtained from reference TRBV30 and TRBJ1-6, is as follows: SQTIHQWPATLVQPVGSPLSLECTVEGTSNPNLYWYRQAAGRGLQLLFYSVGIGQISSEVPQNLSASRPQDRQFILSSKKLLLSDSGFYLCAWSSDNSPLHFGNGTRLTVT.

V is TRBV10-3 and J is TRBJ2-1; D is ambiguous. CDR3 length equals 13 residues. Germline V CDR1 and CDR2: ENHRY, SYGVKD. With 11 bases removed from V and 8 bases from J, the gap between germline ends came to 19 bases. The CDR3, as DNA: TGTGCCGTAGCTGTAGCAGTCGGCGATGAGCAGTTCTTC. Its translation: CAVAVAVGDEQFF.

The chain has TRBV30 and TRBJ1-1; no clear D gene. Germline loops: CDR1 GTSNPN, CDR2 SVGIG (reference sequence). The CDR3 totals 12 residues. V lost 1 base, J lost 0 bases, and 3 bases lay in between. The CDR3 region is CAWSAMNTEAFF. The CDR3 DNA follows: TGTGCCTGGAGTGCCATGAACACTGAAGCTTTCTTT.

The J gene is TRBJ2-1, the V gene TRBV6-5; a possible D gene is TRBD1 (6 bases). Trimming left V 7 bases short and J 8 bases short, with 15 bases between. The CDR3 runs 13 residues. Germline CDR1 and CDR2: MNHEY and SVGAGI. The DNA for the CDR3 is TGTGCCAGCAACAGGGACGGCCGCGATGAGCAGTTCTTC. This sequence encodes CASNRDGRDEQFF.

The V gene is TRBV5-1, the J gene TRBJ2-1; D may be TRBD2 (6 bases). V was shortened by 3 bases and J by 1 base, with 11 bases between the two germline ends. Germline V gene data show CDR1 as SGHRS and CDR2 as YFSETQ. This CDR3 is built from 15 residues. In DNA, the CDR3 is TGCGCCAGCAGCTCCGCCGGGGGTTCCTACAATGAGCAGTTCTTC. Translating it yields CASSSAGGSYNEQFF.

This chain links TRBV30 with TRBJ2-6; a weak D match, TRBD1 (5 bases). This CDR3 is built from 15 residues. Trimming removed 1 base from V and 2 bases from J, with 9 bases in between. CDR1 GTSNPN and CDR2 SVGIG come from the germline V gene (reference sequence). Written as DNA, the CDR3 is TGTGCCTGGAGTGCCGACAGAGCTGGGGCCAACGTCCTGACTTTC. This codes for CAWSADRAGANVLTF.

CDR3 in DNA: TGTGCCAGCAGCCCAGACAGGGACAATCAGCCCCAGCATTTT. Translation gives CASSPDRDNQPQHF. The J gene is TRBJ1-5, the V gene TRBV6-6; TRBD1 agrees at 7 bases. This CDR3 comprises 14 residues. V gave up 6 bases and J gave up 3 bases; unmatched junction bases: 5. CDR1 is MNHNY and CDR2 is SVGAGI in the germline V gene (reference sequence).

This clone was counted a few times. V usage is TRBV3-1 (or the pseudogene TRBV3-2) and J usage is TRBJ1-5; D is possibly TRBD1 (5 bases). Looked up from germline, CDR1 is LGHDT and CDR2 is YNNKEL (reference sequence). V dropped 1 base and J dropped 5 bases, with 6 bases sitting between them. The CDR3 contains 13 residues. The CDR3 here is CASSQVRDQPQHF. The CDR3 bases are TGTGCCAGCAGCCAAGTCAGGGATCAGCCCCAGCATTTT.

This chain connects TRBV21-1 to TRBJ2-7; the DNA was not used to check the table's D call, TRBD1. TRBV21-1 is deemed a pseudogene. The CDR3 has 14 amino acids. The CDR3 region is CASSNLGQPYEQYF. The CDR3 DNA sequence: TGTGCCAGCAGCAACTTGGGACAGCCGTACGAGCAGTACTTC.

This clone came up a few times. This chain links TRBV5-5 with TRBJ1-2; the match to TRBD1 covers 8 bases. The CDR3 consists of 15 residues. Germline V gives CDR1 SGHKS, CDR2 YYEKEE (reference sequence). V gave up 4 bases and J gave up 6 bases; unmatched junction bases: 11. The CDR3 region has the DNA TGTGCCAGCAGCCCCGACAGGGGAGAGTGGAATGGCTACACCTTC. Translated, it gives CASSPDRGEWNGYTF.

This chain's CDR3 is CASSYPSGTGNSPLHF. The CDR3 DNA reads as TGTGCCAGCAGTTACCCGTCCGGGACAGGAAATTCACCCCTCCACTTT. This chain joins TRBV6-2 or TRBV6-3 and TRBJ1-6, with 8 nucleotides matching TRBD1. The CDR3 is made up of 16 amino acids. Per germline, CDR1 MNHEY and CDR2 SVGEGT. With V trimmed by 2 bases and J by 7 bases, 7 bases remained unmatched.

The chain couples TRBV15 to TRBJ2-1, with D possibly matching TRBD2 (6 bases). Trimming cost V 3 bases and J 3 bases, with 15 bases left between them. The CDR3 runs 16 residues. The V gene's germline CDR1 is LNHNV and CDR2 YYDKDF (reference sequence). CDR3 sequence: CATSRPLGRGYNEQFF. CDR3 coding DNA: TGTGCCACCAGCAGGCCCCTCGGGCGGGGCTACAATGAGCAGTTCTTC.

The V and J genes are TRBV6-6 and TRBJ1-2, with TRBD1 as a possible D gene (5 bases). This CDR3 has 14 amino acids. Trimming took off 6 bases at V and 1 base at J, with 12 bases between the two ends. Germline V gene sequence: CDR1 MNHNY, CDR2 SVGAGI (reference sequence). The CDR3 protein is CASRPPGDNYGYTF. CDR3 DNA: TGTGCCAGCAGACCGCCGGGGGATAACTATGGCTACACCTTC.

V is TRBV5-1 and J is TRBJ2-5; no clear D gene. The V end lost 4 bases, the J end lost 0 bases, and 4 bases lay between the germline ends. The V gene's germline CDR1 is SGHRS and CDR2 YFSETQ. The CDR3 totals 12 residues. CDR3 nucleotide sequence: TGCGCCAGCAGCACGGACCAAGAGACCCAGTACTTC. It encodes CASSTDQETQYF.

The V gene is TRBV7-2, the J gene TRBJ1-2; possible D gene TRBD1, 5 bases. CDR3 length equals 16 residues. Trimming took 2 bases from V and 4 from J, leaving 17 bases between them. Germline V lookup: CDR1 SGHTA, CDR2 FQGNSA. This chain's CDR3 is CASSLSSGVGSYGYTF. The CDR3 DNA sequence: TGTGCCAGCAGCTTATCCTCGGGGGTCGGGAGCTATGGCTACACCTTC.

The V and J genes are TRBV29-1 and TRBJ1-1; 7 nucleotides match TRBD1. V shed 6 bases and J 0 bases; nucleotides not matched to a gene: 4. The CDR3 has 13 amino acids. CDR1 and CDR2 (germline): SQVTM, ANQGSEA. This CDR3 reads CSVEGQLNTEAFF. CDR3 nucleotides: TGCAGCGTGGAGGGACAGTTGAACACTGAAGCTTTCTTT. The full variable domain, rest sourced from reference TRBV29-1 and TRBJ1-1, is SAVISQKPSRDICQRGTSLTIQCQVDSQVTMMFWYRQQPGQSLTLIATANQGSEATYESGFVIDKFPISRPNLTFSTLTVSNMSPEDSSIYLCSVEGQLNTEAFFGQGTRLTVV.

The chain combines TRBV29-1 with TRBJ1-2; D perhaps matches TRBD1 (6 bases). V was clipped by 2 bases and J by 4 bases, with 11 bases between them. The CDR3 is made up of 13 amino acids. The germline V gene encodes CDR1 SQVTM and CDR2 ANQGSEA. DNA for the CDR3: TGCAGCGTTGAAAGGGGGAGGGGCTATGGCTACACCTTC. Translated, it gives CSVERGRGYGYTF. Combining the CDR3 with reference TRBV29-1 and TRBJ1-2 gives the whole variable domain SAVISQKPSRDICQRGTSLTIQCQVDSQVTMMFWYRQQPGQSLTLIATANQGSEATYESGFVIDKFPISRPNLTFSTLTVSNMSPEDSSIYLCSVERGRGYGYTFGSGTRLTVV.

This clone was seen only a few times. This rearrangement joins TRBV5-1 to TRBJ1-1, with D hard to call. The CDR3 has 19 amino acids. Trimming pared 0 bases from V and 0 bases from J, leaving 21 bases between. Germline CDR1 is SGHRS and CDR2 is YFSETQ. In nucleotides, the CDR3 is TGCGCCAGCAGCTTGGCCAAAGGCGGAGCCGCACCCATGAACACTGAAGCTTTCTTT. Its protein is CASSLAKGGAAPMNTEAFF.